What follows describes a single T cell receptor beta chain. Time point in this sample: after dendritic cell vaccination, including at tumor progression/relapse. None of the glioblastoma patients had an isocitrate dehydrogenase mutation. PBMC sampling occurred before vaccination, two weeks after the third dose, and at progression. The sample belongs to a study of glioma-infiltrating T cells after dendritic cell vaccination. The ends lost 7 bases at V and 0 bases at J; junction bases unmatched: 10. Germline-derived CDR1 and CDR2 are SNHLY and FYNNEI. The CDR3 runs to 16 residues. The primer mix had 60 V beta and 13 J beta primers. This table comes from immunoSEQ multiplex PCR, and its TCRdb copy is limited to in-frame clones, with some not included. In the table there are more than 55,000 clones, 70% to 90% of which are singletons.

The TCR sequence derives from a human donor with glioblastoma. The chain joins TRBV2 to TRBJ2-5, with 8 nucleotides matching TRBD2. This sample comprised blood, obtained after dendritic cell vaccination. For the CDR3, the DNA is TGTGCCAGCATAAGAGGCCCAGCGGGGGACCAAGAGACCCAGTACTTC. Translated: CASIRGPAGDQETQYF.